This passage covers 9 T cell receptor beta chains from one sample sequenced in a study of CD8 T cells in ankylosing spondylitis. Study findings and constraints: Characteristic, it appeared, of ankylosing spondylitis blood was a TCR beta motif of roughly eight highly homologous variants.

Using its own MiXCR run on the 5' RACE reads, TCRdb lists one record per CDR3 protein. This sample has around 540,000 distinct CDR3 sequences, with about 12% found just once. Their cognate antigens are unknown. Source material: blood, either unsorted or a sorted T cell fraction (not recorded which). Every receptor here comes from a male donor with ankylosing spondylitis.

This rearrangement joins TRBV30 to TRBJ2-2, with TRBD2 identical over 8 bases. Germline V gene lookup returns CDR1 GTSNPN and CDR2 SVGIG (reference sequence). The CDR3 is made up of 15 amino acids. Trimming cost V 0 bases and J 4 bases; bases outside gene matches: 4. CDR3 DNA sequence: TGTGCCTGGAGTGTAAGCGGGAGAGGCACCGGGGAGCTGTTTTTT. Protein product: CAWSVSGRGTGELFF.

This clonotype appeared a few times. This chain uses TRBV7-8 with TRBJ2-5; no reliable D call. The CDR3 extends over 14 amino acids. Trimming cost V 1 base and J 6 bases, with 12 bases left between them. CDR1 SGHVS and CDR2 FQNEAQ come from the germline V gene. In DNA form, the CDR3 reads TGTGCCAGCAGCTTAGTAGGAGACTTGAAGACCCAGTACTTC. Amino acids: CASSLVGDLKTQYF.

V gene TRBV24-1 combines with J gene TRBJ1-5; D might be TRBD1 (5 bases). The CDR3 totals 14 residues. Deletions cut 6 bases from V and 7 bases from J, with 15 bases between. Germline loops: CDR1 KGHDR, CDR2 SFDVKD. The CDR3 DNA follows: TGTGCCACCAGTTCTAATAGGGGAGAACAGCCCCAGCATTTT. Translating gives CATSSNRGEQPQHF.

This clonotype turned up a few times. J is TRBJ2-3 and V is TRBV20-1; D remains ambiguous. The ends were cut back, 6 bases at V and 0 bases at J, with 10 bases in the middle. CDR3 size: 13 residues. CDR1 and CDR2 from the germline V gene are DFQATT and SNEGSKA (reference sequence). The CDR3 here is CSAPVGSTDTQYF. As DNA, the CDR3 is TGCAGTGCCCCCGTTGGGAGCACAGATACGCAGTATTTT.

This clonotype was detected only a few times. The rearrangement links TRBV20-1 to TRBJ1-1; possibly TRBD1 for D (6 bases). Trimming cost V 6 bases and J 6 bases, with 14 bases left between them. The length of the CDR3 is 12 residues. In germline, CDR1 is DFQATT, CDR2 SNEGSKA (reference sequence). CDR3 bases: TGCAGTGCCAGGGGAGTTCGGGCTGAAGCTTTCTTT. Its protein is CSARGVRAEAFF.

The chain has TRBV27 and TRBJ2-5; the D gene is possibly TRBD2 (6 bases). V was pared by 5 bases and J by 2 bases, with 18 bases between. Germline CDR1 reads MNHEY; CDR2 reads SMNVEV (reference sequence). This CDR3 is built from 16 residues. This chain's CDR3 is CASSQPHSRGQETQYF. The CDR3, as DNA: TGTGCCAGCAGTCAACCCCATTCTCGGGGGCAAGAGACCCAGTACTTC.

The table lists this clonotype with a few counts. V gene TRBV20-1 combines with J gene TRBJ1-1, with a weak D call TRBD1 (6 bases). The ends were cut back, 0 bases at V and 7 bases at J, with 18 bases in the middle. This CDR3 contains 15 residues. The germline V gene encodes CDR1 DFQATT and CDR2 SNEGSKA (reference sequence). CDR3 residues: CSARDPRGGGNEAFF. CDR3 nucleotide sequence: TGCAGTGCTAGAGATCCCCGGGGAGGGGGAAATGAAGCTTTCTTT.

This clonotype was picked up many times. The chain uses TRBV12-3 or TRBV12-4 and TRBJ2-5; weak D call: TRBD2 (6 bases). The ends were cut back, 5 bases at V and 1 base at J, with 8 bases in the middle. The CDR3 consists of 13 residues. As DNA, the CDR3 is TGTGCCAGCAGTCAGGGACTCCAAGAGACCCAGTACTTC. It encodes CASSQGLQETQYF.

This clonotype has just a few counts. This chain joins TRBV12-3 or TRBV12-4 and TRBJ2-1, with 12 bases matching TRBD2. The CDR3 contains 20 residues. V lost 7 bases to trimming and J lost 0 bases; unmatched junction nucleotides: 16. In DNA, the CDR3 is TGTGCCAGCACTCAGCCCTCGGGACTAGCGGGCAAGAGCTCCTACAATGAGCAGTTCTTC. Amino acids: CASTQPSGLAGKSSYNEQFF.